This T cell receptor (beta chain) derives from a study of T-cell memory formation after mild COVID-19. J was trimmed by 3 bases and V by 6 bases; bases with no gene match: 9. This CDR3 spans 15 amino acids. TCRdb fed the 5' RACE reads into MiXCR, producing one record per CDR3 protein. The repertoire holds approximately 560,000 distinct CDR3 sequences, with approximately 15% as singletons. The chain carries TRBV12-3 or TRBV12-4 and TRBJ2-3; TRBD2 matches 7 bases. Sequences were obtained from PBMCs or a T cell subset sorted from them (not recorded which). This receptor was taken from an adult woman who had mild COVID-19 (a few samples of this study predate the infection). Cell type and time point are not known. The CDR3 is CASSPVVGGTDTQYF. The CDR3 bases are TGTGCCAGCAGCCCCGTCGTGGGAGGGACAGATACGCAGTATTTT.